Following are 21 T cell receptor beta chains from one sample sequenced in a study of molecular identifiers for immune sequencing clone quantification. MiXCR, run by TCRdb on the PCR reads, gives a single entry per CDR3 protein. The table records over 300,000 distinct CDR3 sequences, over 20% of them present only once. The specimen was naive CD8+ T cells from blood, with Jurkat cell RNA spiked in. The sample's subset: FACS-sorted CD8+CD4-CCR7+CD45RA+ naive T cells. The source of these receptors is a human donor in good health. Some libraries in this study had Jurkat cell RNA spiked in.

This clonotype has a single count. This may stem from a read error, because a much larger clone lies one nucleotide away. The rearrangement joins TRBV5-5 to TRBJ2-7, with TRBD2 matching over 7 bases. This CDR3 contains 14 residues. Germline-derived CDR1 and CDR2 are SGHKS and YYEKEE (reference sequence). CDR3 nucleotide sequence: TGTGCCAGCAGCTTGGTCGCGGGAGCCGACGAGCAGCACTTC. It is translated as CASSLVAGADEQHF.

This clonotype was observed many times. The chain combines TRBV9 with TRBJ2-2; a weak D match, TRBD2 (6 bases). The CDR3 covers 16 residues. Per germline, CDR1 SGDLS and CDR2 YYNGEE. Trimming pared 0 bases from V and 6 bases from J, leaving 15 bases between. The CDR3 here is CASSVATSPGAGELFF. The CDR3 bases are TGTGCCAGCAGCGTAGCTACTAGCCCTGGAGCCGGGGAGCTGTTTTTT.

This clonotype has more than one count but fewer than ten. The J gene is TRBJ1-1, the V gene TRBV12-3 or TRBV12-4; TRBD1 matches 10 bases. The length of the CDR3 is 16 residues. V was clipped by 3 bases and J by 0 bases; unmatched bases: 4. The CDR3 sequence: CASSLEGQGLNTEAFF. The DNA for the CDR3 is TGTGCCAGCAGTTTGGAGGGACAGGGGCTGAACACTGAAGCTTTCTTT.

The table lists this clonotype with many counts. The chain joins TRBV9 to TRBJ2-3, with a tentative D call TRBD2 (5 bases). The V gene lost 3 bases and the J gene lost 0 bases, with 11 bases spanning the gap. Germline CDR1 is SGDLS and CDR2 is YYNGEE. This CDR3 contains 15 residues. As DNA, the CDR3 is TGTGCCAGCAGCGGAGCGGCCTTTAGCACAGATACGCAGTATTTT. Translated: CASSGAAFSTDTQYF.

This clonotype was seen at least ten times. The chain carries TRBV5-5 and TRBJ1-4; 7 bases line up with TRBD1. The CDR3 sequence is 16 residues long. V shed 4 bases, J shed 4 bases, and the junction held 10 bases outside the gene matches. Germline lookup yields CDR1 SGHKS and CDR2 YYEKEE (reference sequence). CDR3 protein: CASSRYGQVFNEKLFF. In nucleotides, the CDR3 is TGTGCCAGCAGCCGATACGGACAGGTCTTTAATGAAAAACTGTTTTTT.

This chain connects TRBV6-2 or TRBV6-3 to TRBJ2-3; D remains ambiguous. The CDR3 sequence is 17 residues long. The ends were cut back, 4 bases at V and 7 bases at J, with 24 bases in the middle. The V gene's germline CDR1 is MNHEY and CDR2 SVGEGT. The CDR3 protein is CASSCYVAEFEAYTQYF. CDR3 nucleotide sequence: TGTGCCAGCAGTTGCTATGTTGCAGAGTTTGAGGCATATACGCAGTATTTT.

CDR3 in DNA: TGTGCCAGCAGTTTAGTCCCAGCGGGAGGACCAGATACGCAGTATTTT. Its protein is CASSLVPAGGPDTQYF. This chain joins TRBV27 and TRBJ2-3; 9 nucleotides agree with TRBD2. J was trimmed by 4 bases and V by 2 bases; bases with no gene match: 7. CDR3 length equals 16 residues. In germline, CDR1 is MNHEY, CDR2 SMNVEV (reference sequence).

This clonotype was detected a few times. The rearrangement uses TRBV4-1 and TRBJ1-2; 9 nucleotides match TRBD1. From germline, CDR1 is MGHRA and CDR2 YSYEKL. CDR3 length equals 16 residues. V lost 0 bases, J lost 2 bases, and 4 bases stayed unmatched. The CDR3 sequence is CASSQEPGQGNYGYTF. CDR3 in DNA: TGCGCCAGCAGCCAAGAACCGGGACAGGGCAACTATGGCTACACCTTC.

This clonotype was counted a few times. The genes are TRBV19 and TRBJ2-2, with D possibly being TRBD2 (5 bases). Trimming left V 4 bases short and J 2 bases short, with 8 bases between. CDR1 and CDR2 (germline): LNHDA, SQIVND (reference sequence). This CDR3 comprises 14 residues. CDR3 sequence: CASSTGYNTGELFF. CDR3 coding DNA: TGTGCCAGTAGTACGGGGTACAACACCGGGGAGCTGTTTTTT.

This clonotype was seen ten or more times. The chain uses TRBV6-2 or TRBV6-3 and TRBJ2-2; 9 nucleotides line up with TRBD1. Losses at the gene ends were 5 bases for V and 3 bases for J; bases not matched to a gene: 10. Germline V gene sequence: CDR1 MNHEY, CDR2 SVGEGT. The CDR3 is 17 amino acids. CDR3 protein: CASSDEQGAFYTGELFF. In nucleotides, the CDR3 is TGTGCCAGCAGTGACGAACAGGGGGCCTTTTACACCGGGGAGCTGTTTTTT.

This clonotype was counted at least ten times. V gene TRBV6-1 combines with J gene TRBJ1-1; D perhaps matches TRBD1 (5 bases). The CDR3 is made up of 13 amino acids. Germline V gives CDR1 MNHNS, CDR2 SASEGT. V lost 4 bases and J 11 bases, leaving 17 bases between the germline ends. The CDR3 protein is CASSVDLGVLAFF. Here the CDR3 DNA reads TGTGCCAGCAGTGTAGATTTGGGGGTACTGGCTTTCTTT.

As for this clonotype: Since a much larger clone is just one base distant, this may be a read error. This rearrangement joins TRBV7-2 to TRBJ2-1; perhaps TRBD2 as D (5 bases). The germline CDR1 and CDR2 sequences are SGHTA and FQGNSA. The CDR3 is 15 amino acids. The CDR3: CASSLASGDYSEQFF. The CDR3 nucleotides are TGTGCCAGCAGCTTAGCGTCTGGCGACTACAGTGAGCAGTTCTTC.

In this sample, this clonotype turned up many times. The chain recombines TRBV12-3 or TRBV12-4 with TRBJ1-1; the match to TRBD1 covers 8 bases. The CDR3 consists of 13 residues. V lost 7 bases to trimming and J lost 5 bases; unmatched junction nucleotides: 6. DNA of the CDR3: TGTGCCAGCACCTACAGGGGGATAACTGAAGCTTTCTTT. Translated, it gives CASTYRGITEAFF.

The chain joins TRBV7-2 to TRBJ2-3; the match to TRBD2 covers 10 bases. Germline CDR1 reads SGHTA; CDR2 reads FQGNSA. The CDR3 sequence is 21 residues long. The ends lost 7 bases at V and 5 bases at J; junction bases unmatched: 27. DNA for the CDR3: TGTGCCAGCAACCAATATACTCGCCGAGCGGGAGGGCTAAAATGGAGAGATACGCAGTATTTT. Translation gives CASNQYTRRAGGLKWRDTQYF.

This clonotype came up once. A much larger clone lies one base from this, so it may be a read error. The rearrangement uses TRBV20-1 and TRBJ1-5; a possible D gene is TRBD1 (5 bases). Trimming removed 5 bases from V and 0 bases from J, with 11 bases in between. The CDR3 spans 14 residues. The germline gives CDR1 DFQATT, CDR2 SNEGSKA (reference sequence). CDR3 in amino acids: CSAGDPCSNQPQHF. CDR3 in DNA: TGCAGTGCTGGGGACCCTTGTAGCAATCAGCCCCAGCATTTT.

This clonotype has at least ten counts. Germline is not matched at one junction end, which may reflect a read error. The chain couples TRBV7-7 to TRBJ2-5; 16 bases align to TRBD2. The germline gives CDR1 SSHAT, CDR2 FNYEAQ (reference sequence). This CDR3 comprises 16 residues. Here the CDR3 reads CASSGTSGRAPETQYF. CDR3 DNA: TGTGCTAGCAGTGGGACTAGCGGGAGGGCCCCGGAGACCCAGTACTTC.

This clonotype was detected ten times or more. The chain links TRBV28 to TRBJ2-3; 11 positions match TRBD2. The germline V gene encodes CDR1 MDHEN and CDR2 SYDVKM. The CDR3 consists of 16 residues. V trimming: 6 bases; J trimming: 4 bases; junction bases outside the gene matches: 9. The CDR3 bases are TGTGCCAGCAGGCCACTAGCGGGGGATGAACCAGATACGCAGTATTTT. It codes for CASRPLAGDEPDTQYF.

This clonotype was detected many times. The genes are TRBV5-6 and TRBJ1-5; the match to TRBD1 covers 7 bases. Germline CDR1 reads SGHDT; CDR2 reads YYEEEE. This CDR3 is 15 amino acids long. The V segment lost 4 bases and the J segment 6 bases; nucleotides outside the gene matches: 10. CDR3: CASSADRALGQPQHF. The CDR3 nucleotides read TGTGCCAGCAGCGCTGACAGGGCCCTCGGTCAGCCCCAGCATTTT.

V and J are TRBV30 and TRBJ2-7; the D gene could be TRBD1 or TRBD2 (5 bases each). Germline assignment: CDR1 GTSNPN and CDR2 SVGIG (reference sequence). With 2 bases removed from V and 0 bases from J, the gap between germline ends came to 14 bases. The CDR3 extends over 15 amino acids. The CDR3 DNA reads TGTGCCTGGAGTCCCGGGACGACAAGCTCCTACGAGCAGTACTTC. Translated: CAWSPGTTSSYEQYF.

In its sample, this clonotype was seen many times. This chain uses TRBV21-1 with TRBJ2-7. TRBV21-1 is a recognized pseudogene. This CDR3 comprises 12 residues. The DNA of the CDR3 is TGTGCCAGCAGCAAACCAGCCTACGAGCAGTACTTC. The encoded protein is CASSKPAYEQYF.

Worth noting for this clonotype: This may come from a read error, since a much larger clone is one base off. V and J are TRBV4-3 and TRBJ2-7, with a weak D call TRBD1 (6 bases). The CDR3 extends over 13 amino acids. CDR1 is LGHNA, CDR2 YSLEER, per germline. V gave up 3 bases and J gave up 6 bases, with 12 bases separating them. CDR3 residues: CASSQNRAGEQYF. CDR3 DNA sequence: TGCGCCAGCAGCCAGAACAGGGCCGGCGAGCAGTACTTC.